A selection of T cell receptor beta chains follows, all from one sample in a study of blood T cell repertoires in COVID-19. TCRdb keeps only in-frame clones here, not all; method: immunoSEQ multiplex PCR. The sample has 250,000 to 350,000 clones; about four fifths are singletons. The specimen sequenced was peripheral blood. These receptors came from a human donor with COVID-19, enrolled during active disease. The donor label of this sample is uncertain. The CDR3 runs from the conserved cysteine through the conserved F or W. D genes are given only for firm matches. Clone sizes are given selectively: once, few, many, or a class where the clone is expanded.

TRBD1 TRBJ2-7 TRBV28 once TGTGCCAGCAGTCCCACCGGGACAGGGTTGTACGAGCAGTACTTC CASSPTGTGLYEQYF
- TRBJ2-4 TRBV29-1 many TGCAGCGTTGTTCCGGCAGGCAAAAACATTCAGTACTTC CSVVPAGKNIQYF
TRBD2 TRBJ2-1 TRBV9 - TGTGCCAGCAGCGTAGCTGCGGGAGGGCACTACAATGAGCAGTTCTTC CASSVAAGGHYNEQFF
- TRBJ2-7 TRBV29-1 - TGCAGCGTTTCCCCTTACGAGCAGTACTTC CSVSPYEQYF
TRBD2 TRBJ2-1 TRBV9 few TGTGCCAGCAGCGCCACCGGGACTAGCGGAAGGGGCTCCTACAATGAGCAGTTCTTC CASSATGTSGRGSYNEQFF
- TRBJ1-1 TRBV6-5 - TGTGCCAGCAGTTACACGGGTGGCACTGAAGCTTTCTTT CASSYTGGTEAFF
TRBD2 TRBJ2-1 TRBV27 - TGTGCCAGCAGTAACGGGGGGACCATCAATGAGCAGTTCTTC CASSNGGTINEQFF
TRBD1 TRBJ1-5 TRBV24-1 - TGTGCCACCAGTGATTTGATGTTTCGGGGACAGCTCAATCAGCCCCAGCATTTT CATSDLMFRGQLNQPQHF
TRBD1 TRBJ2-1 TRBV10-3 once TGTGCCATCAGTGGCCAACAGGGGCTTGCAAATGAGCAGTTCTTC CAISGQQGLANEQFF
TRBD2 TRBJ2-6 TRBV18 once TGTGCCAGCTCATCCCAGACTAGCGGAGCTGGGGCCAACGTCCTGACTTTC CASSSQTSGAGANVLTF
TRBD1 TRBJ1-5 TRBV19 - TGTGCCAGTAAAGGAGTACAGGGGGGTAGGGGTCAGCCCCAGCATTTT CASKGVQGGRGQPQHF
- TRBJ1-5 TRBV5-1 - TGCGCCAGCAGCTCGGGTTTATGGAACAGGGTTAGGAGCAATCAGCCCCAGCATTTT CASSSGLWNRVRSNQPQHF
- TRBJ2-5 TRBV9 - TGTGCCAGCAGCGTACAGAACCAAGAGACCCAGTACTTC CASSVQNQETQYF